The source of this T cell receptor (beta chain) is a study of blood T cells in healthy people across ages. Study observations and caveats: Older age coincided with a roughly linear decline in TCR beta diversity per million T cells. The long-lived group displayed more naive CD4+ cells, plus higher diversity, than the aged donors did.

Donors each provided roughly 10 milliliters of peripheral blood. Germline V gene data show CDR1 as PRHDT and CDR2 as FYEKMQ (reference sequence). V was trimmed by 0 bases and J by 3 bases, leaving 5 bases between them. The CDR3 consists of 13 residues. This clonotype occurred many times. Its specificity is not known. The second PCR ran about 6 to 12 cycles with a sample-barcoded 5' primer and J-beta primers. Individual samples furnished no less than 2.5 million CDR3-containing paired-end reads apiece. TCRdb reprocessed the 5' RACE reads with MiXCR, giving one entry per CDR3 protein. The sample shows over 1.5 million distinct CDR3 sequences, roughly 49% of them seen only once.

The chain recombines TRBV13 with TRBJ2-5; no clear D gene. This receptor was taken from a woman in her forties in good health. The sequenced sample consisted of blood. The CDR3 spells CASSLGSKETQYF. CDR3 nucleotide sequence: TGTGCCAGCAGCTTAGGATCCAAAGAGACCCAGTACTTC. The full variable domain, completed using reference TRBV13 and TRBJ2-5, is AAGVIQSPRHLIKEKRETATLKCYPIPRHDTVYWYQQGPGQDPQFLISFYEKMQSDKGSIPDRFSAQQFSDYHSELNMSSLELGDSALYFCASSLGSKETQYFGPGTRLLVL.